A single sample gave rise to the 27 T cell receptor beta chains below, sequenced in a study of vaccination effects on CD4 cells after COVID-19. Sequenced by immunoSEQ multiplex PCR; TCRdb stores in-frame clones only, minus some. The sample has 55,000 or so clones, more than 75% seen once. Their antigen targets remain unknown. Expansion of antigen-specific CD4+ T cells with viral peptide pools was carried out by the ViraFEST assay before sequencing. Isolation of CD4+ T cells took place after about 10 days of culture. PCR confirmed that the person was infected with SARS-CoV-2 between March and December 2020. The sample in question was CD4+ T cells from PBMCs cultured with HIV peptides, obtained before COVID-19 vaccination. The subset denotes: HIV-1 Nef peptide pool negative control/reference culture. All receptors derive from a human donor who had a prior SARS-CoV-2 infection.

In DNA form, the CDR3 reads TGTGCCAGCAGTGAATTTGGGAACACTGAAGCTTTCTTT. This gives the protein CASSEFGNTEAFF. The rearrangement uses TRBV2 and TRBJ1-1, with no clear D. V was cut by 2 bases and J by 1 base, with 5 bases left in between. Looked up from germline, CDR1 is SNHLY and CDR2 is FYNNEI. The CDR3 sequence is 13 residues long.

The gene calls are TRBV6-5 and TRBJ1-2; maybe TRBD1 (5 bases). CDR3 length equals 13 residues. The germline V gene has CDR1 MNHEY and CDR2 SVGAGI. V lost 6 bases, J lost 4 bases, and 12 bases lay in between. CDR3 DNA: TGTGCCAGCAGGATCGACAGAGGCTATGGCTACACCTTC. Protein product: CASRIDRGYGYTF.

This chain joins TRBV5-6 and TRBJ1-1; D perhaps matches TRBD1 (5 bases). CDR3 length: 15 amino acids. Trimming removed 4 bases at V and 1 base at J, with 14 bases between. Germline CDR1 SGHDT, CDR2 YYEEEE. The DNA of the CDR3 is TGTGCCAGCAGCCCCGGCGCAGGGAGGAACACTGAAGCTTTCTTT. It codes for CASSPGAGRNTEAFF.

The rearrangement joins TRBV11-3 to TRBJ2-5; no clear D gene. V lost 0 bases and J 5 bases, leaving 4 bases between the germline ends. Germline CDR1 is SGHNT and CDR2 is YENEEA. The CDR3 consists of 12 residues. CDR3 sequence (DNA): TGTGCCAGCAGCTTAGAGAGGGAGACCCAGTACTTC. Translating it yields CASSLERETQYF. Based on the CDR3 plus reference TRBV11-3 and TRBJ2-5, the full variable domain is EAGVVQSPRYKIIEKKQPVAFWCNPISGHNTLYWYLQNLGQGPELLIRYENEEAVDDSQLPKDRFSAERLKGVDSTLKIQPAELGDSAVYLCASSLERETQYFGPGTRLLVL.

This clone has only a few counts. The chain is built from TRBV5-4 and TRBJ1-5, with unresolved D. Germline V gene sequence: CDR1 SGHNT, CDR2 YYREEE (reference sequence). The CDR3 spans 14 residues. The ends were cut back, 2 bases at V and 1 base at J, with 7 bases in the middle. The CDR3 here is CASSFSGSNQPQHF. As DNA, the CDR3 is TGTGCCAGCAGCTTCTCTGGGAGCAATCAGCCCCAGCATTTT.

This clone was found a few times. V is TRBV4-3 and J is TRBJ2-2; 7 positions match TRBD2. Germline CDR1 is LGHNA and CDR2 is YSLEER. J was trimmed by 4 bases and V by 1 base; bases with no gene match: 15. The CDR3 covers 19 residues. CDR3 protein: CASSQVYPWAGVSTGELFF. For the CDR3, the DNA is TGCGCCAGCAGCCAAGTTTACCCCTGGGCGGGAGTAAGCACCGGGGAGCTGTTTTTT.

V is TRBV5-1 and J is TRBJ2-1; possible D gene TRBD2, 5 bases. There are 16 residues in the CDR3. Trimming removed 3 bases at V and 2 bases at J, with 15 bases between. Germline V gene data show CDR1 as SGHRS and CDR2 as YFSETQ. CDR3 sequence reads: CASSSGGAAAYNEQFF. DNA for the CDR3: TGCGCCAGCAGCTCCGGTGGAGCGGCCGCCTACAATGAGCAGTTCTTC.

V is TRBV6-5 and J is TRBJ1-4, with D tentatively TRBD1 (6 bases). CDR1 MNHEY and CDR2 SVGAGI come from the germline V gene. The CDR3 sequence is 15 residues long. V was clipped by 1 base and J by 10 bases, with 16 bases between them. CDR3 sequence: CASSYFAGEVGKLFF. CDR3 coding DNA: TGTGCCAGCAGTTACTTCGCAGGGGAGGTTGGAAAACTGTTTTTT.

The J gene is TRBJ2-7, the V gene TRBV10-2; D not resolved. This CDR3 has 13 residues. Trimming stripped 3 bases from V and 6 bases from J, with 12 bases between. CDR1 and CDR2 (germline): WSHSY, SAAADI. The CDR3 DNA reads as TGCGCCAGCAGTGACGGAATGAAGGGCGAGCAGTACTTC. This translates into CASSDGMKGEQYF.

This clone was observed a single time. The chain combines TRBV5-6 with TRBJ1-1; D unclear. With 4 bases removed from V and 2 bases from J, the gap between germline ends came to 9 bases. CDR3 size: 13 residues. CDR1 and CDR2 (germline): SGHDT, YYEEEE. The CDR3 loop is CASSRTSNTEAFF. The CDR3 nucleotides are TGTGCCAGCAGCCGGACGTCCAACACTGAAGCTTTCTTT.

The chain carries TRBV2 and TRBJ2-1; no firm D call. CDR1 is SNHLY, CDR2 FYNNEI, per germline. V shed 9 bases and J shed 2 bases, with 11 bases lying between them. This CDR3 spans 13 amino acids. CDR3 in DNA: TGTGCCAGTATAATGGTCCCCTACAATGAGCAGTTCTTC. Its translation is CASIMVPYNEQFF.

The chain combines TRBV7-9 with TRBJ2-5; D might be TRBD2 (6 bases). With 5 bases removed from V and 7 bases from J, the gap between germline ends came to 14 bases. The germline V gene has CDR1 SEHNR and CDR2 FQNEAQ (reference sequence). CDR3 length equals 13 residues. In DNA, the CDR3 is TGTGCCAGCAGCCAGAACACGCGGGGGACCCAGTACTTC. Amino acids: CASSQNTRGTQYF.

The chain joins TRBV6-2 or TRBV6-3 to TRBJ2-7, with D perhaps TRBD1 (5 bases). Per the germline V gene, CDR1 is MNHEY and CDR2 is SVGEGT. With 0 bases removed from V and 4 bases from J, the gap between germline ends came to 16 bases. This CDR3 is built from 16 residues. The CDR3 DNA reads as TGTGCCAGCAGTTACTCGAGGCTAGGGGCCCTGTACGAGCAGTACTTC. Encoded protein: CASSYSRLGALYEQYF.

This clone appeared a few times. The chain combines TRBV5-4 with TRBJ2-7; D remains unclear. The CDR3 is made up of 13 amino acids. The V end lost 3 bases, the J end lost 4 bases, and 11 bases lay between the germline ends. Germline V lookup: CDR1 SGHNT, CDR2 YYREEE (reference sequence). Here the CDR3 reads CASSWDLSYEQYF. The CDR3 coding sequence is TGTGCCAGCAGCTGGGATCTCAGTTACGAGCAGTACTTC.

The chain's CDR3 is CASSSWESDTQYF. In DNA, the CDR3 is TGTGCCAGCTCTTCTTGGGAGTCAGATACGCAGTATTTT. This chain links TRBV6-6 with TRBJ2-3; TRBD2 is a possible D gene (5 bases). CDR1 and CDR2 (germline): MNHNY, SVGAGI (reference sequence). V gave up 8 bases and J gave up 4 bases, with 13 bases separating them. CDR3 length: 13 residues.

The chain is built from TRBV5-5 and TRBJ2-7, with TRBD2 matching 8 bases. The CDR3 spans 14 residues. Germline CDR1 is SGHKS and CDR2 is YYEKEE (reference sequence). V lost 5 bases to trimming and J lost 4 bases; unmatched junction nucleotides: 8. The CDR3 sequence: CASRKTGGKYEQYF. The CDR3 DNA reads TGTGCCAGCAGAAAAACGGGAGGGAAATACGAGCAGTACTTC.

The genes are TRBV10-3 and TRBJ1-1, with 8 bases aligning to TRBD1. Germline V gene lookup returns CDR1 ENHRY and CDR2 SYGVKD. CDR3 length: 14 residues. V lost 10 bases, J lost 5 bases, and 12 bases stayed unmatched. CDR3 nucleotides: TGTGCCACGGAACAACAGGGGGTAAGGACTGAAGCTTTCTTT. Translating gives CATEQQGVRTEAFF.

The CDR3, as DNA: TGTGCCACCACGAGGGACCTAAAAAACATTCAGTACTTC. Its protein product is CATTRDLKNIQYF. The chain couples TRBV15 to TRBJ2-4; D could derive from TRBD1 or TRBD2 (5 bases each). Germline assignment: CDR1 LNHNV and CDR2 YYDKDF (reference sequence). CDR3 length equals 13 residues. Trimming left V 7 bases short and J 4 bases short, with 11 bases between.

In this sample, this clone turned up once. The chain links TRBV10-3 to TRBJ2-2, with D unclear. Per the germline V gene, CDR1 is ENHRY and CDR2 is SYGVKD. Trimming left V 0 bases short and J 6 bases short, with 14 bases between. The CDR3 is 16 residues long. The CDR3 reads CAISESLVRSPGELFF. In DNA form, the CDR3 reads TGTGCCATCAGTGAGTCGCTAGTTAGATCCCCCGGGGAGCTGTTTTTT.

V gene TRBV19 combines with J gene TRBJ2-1; the D gene could be TRBD1 or TRBD2 (5 bases each). Germline loops: CDR1 LNHDA, CDR2 SQIVND (reference sequence). This CDR3 is 14 amino acids long. V was shortened by 4 bases and J by 7 bases, with 14 bases between the two germline ends. The CDR3 is CASSSRGASNEQFF. In nucleotides, the CDR3 is TGTGCCAGTAGTAGTCGAGGGGCCTCAAATGAGCAGTTCTTC.

The CDR3 sequence is CASSPAVDSGANVLTF. CDR3 coding DNA: TGTGCCAGCAGCCCAGCGGTAGACTCTGGGGCCAACGTCCTGACTTTC. The chain links TRBV4-2 to TRBJ2-6, with D perhaps TRBD2 (5 bases). This CDR3 contains 16 residues. V lost 4 bases, J lost 0 bases, and 10 bases lay in between. Germline loops: CDR1 LGHNA, CDR2 YNFKEQ.

The chain recombines TRBV3-1 (or the pseudogene TRBV3-2) with TRBJ1-5; no clear D. Trimming stripped 1 base from V and 5 bases from J, with 6 bases between. This CDR3 region has 13 residues. The germline V gene encodes CDR1 LGHDT and CDR2 YNNKEL (reference sequence). CDR3: CASSQGLDQPQHF. CDR3 nucleotide sequence: TGTGCCAGCAGCCAAGGGCTGGATCAGCCCCAGCATTTT.

J is TRBJ2-1 and V is TRBV4-3; weak D call: TRBD2 (6 bases). Trimming took off 1 base at V and 2 bases at J, with 9 bases between the two ends. Germline CDR1 LGHNA, CDR2 YSLEER. This CDR3 has 15 amino acids. In DNA, the CDR3 is TGCGCCAGCAGCCAAGTGGGGGGACCCTACAATGAGCAGTTCTTC. Protein sequence: CASSQVGGPYNEQFF.

This clone was recorded once. The junction shows a germline mismatch at one end, possibly a read error. The chain carries TRBV7-7 and TRBJ2-5; no reliable D call. Per germline, CDR1 SSHAT and CDR2 FNYEAQ (reference sequence). The CDR3 covers 13 residues. Here the CDR3 reads CASSFGYAETQYF. CDR3 DNA sequence: TGTGCTAGCAGCTTCGGCTATGCGGAGACCCAGTACTTC.

A few counts support this clone. The rearrangement joins TRBV19 to TRBJ1-5, with D possibly matching TRBD1 (5 bases). Trimming shortened V by 5 bases and J by 3 bases, and 20 bases separated the two germline ends. CDR1 is LNHDA, CDR2 SQIVND, per germline (reference sequence). This CDR3 has 17 residues. CDR3 loop: CASSFPPGGWANQPQHF. CDR3 in DNA: TGTGCCAGTAGTTTCCCGCCGGGGGGGTGGGCCAATCAGCCCCAGCATTTT.

This clone was counted only a few times. V is TRBV5-1 and J is TRBJ1-5, with D unclear. Deletions cut 0 bases from V and 7 bases from J, with 8 bases between. The CDR3 covers 13 residues. Looked up from germline, CDR1 is SGHRS and CDR2 is YFSETQ. CDR3 nucleotides: TGCGCCAGCAGCTTGGTTGTTGGACAGCCCCAGCATTTT. Its translation: CASSLVVGQPQHF.

Only one count was recorded for this clone. The chain joins TRBV24-1 to TRBJ2-5; the match to TRBD1 covers 7 bases. The CDR3 sequence is 15 residues long. J was trimmed by 1 base and V by 4 bases; bases with no gene match: 5. The germline CDR1 and CDR2 sequences are KGHDR and SFDVKD. The CDR3 spells CATSEPGTAQETQYF. The DNA for the CDR3 is TGTGCCACCAGTGAGCCCGGGACAGCCCAAGAGACCCAGTACTTC.